This T cell receptor (beta chain) appears in the sequencing data of a study of T-cell memory formation after mild COVID-19. About the study: The TCR clusters were mostly specific to one donor.

In the case of this clonotype: Its antigen is unknown.

TCRdb itself ran the 5' RACE reads through MiXCR, one entry per CDR3 protein. The data show 150,000 or so distinct CDR3 sequences, around 10% seen once. V was clipped by 7 bases and J by 5 bases; unmatched bases: 11. CDR1 MNHEY and CDR2 SVGEGT come from the germline V gene. This CDR3 is 15 amino acids long. Study-level findings and limits: Researchers report contracting CD4+ clones mostly in CM and EM, with CD8+ clones in EMRA. Pre-infection memory held some responding clones, suggesting pre-existing cross-reactive T cells responded. Second-wave clones reaching peak frequency on day 37 lacked confirmed SARS-CoV-2 specificity.

Material for sequencing was PBMCs or a T cell subset sorted from them (not recorded which). The rearrangement uses TRBV6-2 or TRBV6-3 and TRBJ2-5; 9 positions match TRBD2. The source of this sequence is a young man who had mild COVID-19 (a few samples of this study predate the infection). Cell type and time point are not known. This CDR3 reads CASTLSSGEWETQYF. The CDR3, as DNA: TGTGCCAGCACTCTCTCTAGCGGGGAGTGGGAGACCCAGTACTTC.